This record looks at one T cell receptor beta chain sequence and its context. The antigen is undetermined. V shed 6 bases and J 6 bases; nucleotides not matched to a gene: 7. This CDR3 spans 14 amino acids. Germline CDR1 reads MNHEY; CDR2 reads SVGAGI. Both 60 Vbeta primers and 13 Jbeta primers went into the PCR. Assay used: immunoSEQ multiplex PCR; TCRdb lists only in-frame clones, some missing. This sample contains some 89,000 clones. The data originate from a study of cytomegalovirus exposure and HLA in healthy donors. Whole-study context: Unique TCRs from HLA-typed donors, 80 million to 90 million of them, were held in an early data release.

Findings and limits, study-wide: CMV serostatus was the only recorded immune exposure for donors. A reported reduction in N-insertions relative to the approximately 600-donor mean was seen in an Asian-associated ancestry cluster in a later analysis.

This sequence was found in a woman in her twenties or thirties in good health and CMV-seronegative. This sequence joins TRBV6-5 and TRBJ1-4, with 7 positions matching TRBD1. The sequenced sample consisted of PBMCs. CDR3 protein: CASSAGTAYEKLFF. CDR3 sequence (DNA): TGTGCCAGCAGCGCCGGGACAGCTTATGAAAAACTGTTTTTT.